This is a list of T cell receptor beta chains from one sample in a study of blood T cell repertoires in COVID-19. TCRdb's copy holds only in-frame clones and misses some; the assay was immunoSEQ multiplex PCR. The sample consists of about 470,000 clones, about nine tenths of them appearing once. Sequencing was done on a sample of PBMCs or T cells enriched from blood (not recorded which). Source of these receptors: a woman aged 18-29 years who had recovered from COVID-19. The CDR3 runs from the conserved cysteine through the conserved F or W. A D gene is named only where the DNA matches it firmly. Size is stated for part of the rows, as once, few or many counts, or as a class when the clone is expanded.

J | D | size | V | CDR3 | DNA
TRBJ2-7 | NA | NA | TRBV6-5 | CASSKGQVDAEQYF | TGTGCCAGCTCTAAGGGGCAGGTCGATGCCGAGCAGTACTTC
TRBJ1-6 | NA | NA | TRBV19 | CASSGQTYNSPLHF | TGTGCCAGTAGTGGACAGACCTATAATTCACCCCTCCACTTT
TRBJ1-5 | NA | NA | TRBV6-5 | CASAQGPYSNQPQHF | TGTGCCAGCGCACAGGGCCCCTATAGCAATCAGCCCCAGCATTTT
TRBJ2-3 | NA | NA | TRBV2 | CASTRLPPGTDTQYF | TGTGCCAGCACCCGACTCCCCCCGGGTACAGATACGCAGTATTTT
TRBJ1-3 | TRBD1 | NA | TRBV19 | CASSEGAGGNTIYF | TGTGCCAGTAGTGAGGGGGCAGGTGGAAACACCATATATTTT
TRBJ1-1 | NA | once | TRBV11-2 | CASSSTGWGTEAFF | TGTGCCAGCAGCTCTACAGGGTGGGGGACTGAAGCTTTCTTT
TRBJ1-5 | NA | NA | TRBV24-1 | CATSDTGKDQPQHF | TGTGCCACCAGTGATACCGGGAAAGATCAGCCCCAGCATTTT
TRBJ1-5 | NA | NA | TRBV28 | CASSFGGGSNQPQHF | TGTGCCAGCAGTTTTGGGGGGGGAAGCAATCAGCCCCAGCATTTT
TRBJ1-5 | TRBD1 | NA | TRBV24-1 | CATSERDRGRIQPQHF | TGTGCCACCAGTGAGAGGGACAGGGGGCGGATTCAGCCCCAGCATTTT
TRBJ1-4 | TRBD1 | once | TRBV7-2 | CASSLGTGGEKLFF | TGTGCCAGCAGCTTAGGGACAGGGGGTGAAAAACTGTTTTTT
TRBJ1-2 | NA | NA | TRBV30 | CALQEGTYYTF | TGTGCCTTACAGGAAGGTACCTACTACACCTTC
TRBJ1-1 | TRBD1 | NA | TRBV6-5 | CASESQGAPPEAFF | TGTGCCAGCGAATCACAGGGGGCGCCCCCTGAAGCTTTCTTT
TRBJ2-1 | TRBD2 | once | TRBV29-1 | CSVVGTSENNEQFF | TGCAGCGTTGTGGGGACTAGCGAGAACAATGAGCAGTTCTTC
TRBJ1-4 | TRBD1 | NA | TRBV28 | CASSLPGTGGVKLFF | TGTGCCAGCAGTTTACCCGGGACAGGGGGTGTGAAACTGTTTTTT
TRBJ1-3 | NA | NA | TRBV5-6 | CASTDRFPGNTIYF | TGTGCCAGCACCGACAGGTTCCCTGGAAACACCATATATTTT
TRBJ2-3 | TRBD2 | NA | TRBV24-1 | CATSETGGPTDTQYF | TGTGCCACCAGTGAGACGGGGGGGCCCACAGATACGCAGTATTTT
TRBJ1-2 | TRBD1 | NA | TRBV6-5 | CASIPTGTEFYGYTF | TGTGCCAGCATCCCGACCGGGACAGAGTTCTATGGCTACACCTTC